This T cell receptor (beta chain) was recorded in a study of blood T cell repertoires in COVID-19. Study context: Sites in the United States, Italy and Spain provided acute and convalescent COVID-19 samples.

As originally analysed: Researchers report that nucleated cell counts were estimated from reference gene primer amplification. Method: immunoSEQ multiplex PCR; TCRdb's copy keeps in-frame clones and lacks some. Clone size and the V and J calls come from that table; the DNA yielded D and trimming. The repertoire holds more than 250,000 clones, with 85% to 90% as singletons. Trimming took off 3 bases at V and 7 bases at J, with 17 bases between the two ends. CDR3 length: 14 residues. Germline V gene lookup returns CDR1 SGDLS and CDR2 YYNGEE. The sample consisted of peripheral blood. The rearrangement uses TRBV9 and TRBJ2-7, with a possible D match to TRBD2 (7 bases). The TCR originated in a man in his late teens or twenties with active or convalescent COVID-19. The CDR3 DNA reads as TGTGCCAGCAGCGGCGGGGGACAATGGGAAGAGCAGTACTTC. Protein product: CASSGGGQWEEQYF.